This entry features one TCR beta chain sequence. The sample originates from a study of monozygotic twins with inflammatory bowel disease. Samples each yielded cDNA through eight separate reactions. Two rounds of nested PCR, of 16 and 9 cycles, were run on TCRalpha and TCRbeta cDNA. Each CDR3 protein gets one entry in TCRdb, which reprocessed the 5' RACE reads and gives no DNA. This sample's table reports over 150,000 distinct CDR3 sequences. CDR3 length equals 13 residues. CDR1 SQVTM and CDR2 ANQGSEA come from the germline V gene. The receptor comes from a human donor with ulcerative colitis or Crohn's disease, or a healthy co-twin of an affected twin (not recorded which). V usage is TRBV29-1 and J usage is TRBJ2-7; TCRdb names TRBD1, which stays unverified in the absence of DNA. Specimen: blood. CDR3: CSGGTGSPYEQYF.